One and the same sample provided the 2 T cell receptor beta chains below, sequenced in a study of blood T cell repertoires in COVID-19. This table comes from immunoSEQ multiplex PCR, and its TCRdb copy is limited to in-frame clones, with some not included. The sample contains around 400,000 clones, under 85% of which appear only once. Source material: PBMCs or T cells enriched from blood (not recorded which). The receptor source for this set is a woman aged 45-65 years who had recovered from COVID-19.

The rearrangement joins TRBV4-3 to TRBJ1-1; 7 bases match TRBD1. CDR1 is LGHNA, CDR2 YSLEER, per germline. The CDR3 consists of 17 residues. The V gene end was trimmed by 0 bases and the J gene end by 1 base; junction bases not matched to a gene: 8. The CDR3 protein is CASSQDWGWTGNTEAFF. The CDR3 DNA reads as TGCGCCAGCAGCCAAGATTGGGGGTGGACAGGGAACACTGAAGCTTTCTTT.

The CDR3 DNA reads TGTGCCATCAGTAAAACCGGGACAGGGGAAGGCTATGGCTACACCTTC. Translating gives CAISKTGTGEGYGYTF. V and J are TRBV10-3 and TRBJ1-2, with TRBD1 identical over 10 bases. V trimming: 5 bases; J trimming: 4 bases; junction bases outside the gene matches: 10. Germline assignment: CDR1 ENHRY and CDR2 SYGVKD. The CDR3 loop spans 16 amino acids.